These T cell receptor beta chains were read from a single sample in a study of cytomegalovirus exposure and HLA in healthy donors. Assay used: immunoSEQ multiplex PCR; TCRdb lists only in-frame clones, some missing. The profile shows around 170,000 clones, around 85% of them singletons. Material: PBMCs. These TCRs come from a man aged 35-49 years in good health and CMV-seropositive. The CDR3 runs from the conserved cysteine through the conserved F or W. D genes are given only for firm matches. Size values are once, few and many counts, or a class for expanded clones, and some rows have none.

J gene: TRBJ2-3
clone size: -
V gene: TRBV11-3
D gene: -
CDR3 protein: CASSLDPVQSTQYF
CDR3 DNA: TGTGCCAGCAGCTTAGATCCTGTACAAAGTACGCAGTATTTT

J gene: TRBJ2-2
clone size: -
V gene: TRBV5-1
D gene: TRBD1
CDR3 protein: CASSSETGFGELFF
CDR3 DNA: TGCGCCAGCAGCTCGGAGACAGGGTTCGGGGAGCTGTTTTTT

J gene: TRBJ2-7
clone size: once
V gene: TRBV11-2
D gene: TRBD1
CDR3 protein: CASSSGQGAAYEQYF
CDR3 DNA: TGTGCCAGCAGCTCGGGACAGGGGGCCGCCTACGAGCAGTACTTC

J gene: TRBJ2-5
clone size: -
V gene: TRBV7-2
D gene: TRBD2
CDR3 protein: CASSGSTSGGVGGETQYF
CDR3 DNA: TGTGCCAGCAGCGGATCGACTAGCGGGGGGGTAGGGGGAGAGACCCAGTACTTC

J gene: TRBJ2-7
clone size: -
V gene: TRBV29-1
D gene: -
CDR3 protein: CSVEEGDLEQYF
CDR3 DNA: TGCAGCGTTGAAGAAGGGGATCTAGAGCAGTACTTC

J gene: TRBJ2-1
clone size: -
V gene: TRBV11-3
D gene: TRBD2
CDR3 protein: CASSSNLGLAGGPGSDEQFF
CDR3 DNA: TGTGCCAGCAGCTCAAACCTCGGACTAGCGGGGGGGCCAGGGAGCGATGAGCAGTTCTTC

J gene: TRBJ2-7
clone size: -
V gene: TRBV5-1
D gene: -
CDR3 protein: CASSLARSSYEQYF
CDR3 DNA: TGCGCCAGCAGCTTGGCTCGGAGCTCCTACGAGCAGTACTTC

J gene: TRBJ1-1
clone size: -
V gene: TRBV10-3
D gene: -
CDR3 protein: CAISRQAMNTEAFF
CDR3 DNA: TGTGCCATCAGTAGACAGGCCATGAACACTGAAGCTTTCTTT

J gene: TRBJ2-1
clone size: few
V gene: TRBV10-2
D gene: TRBD2
CDR3 protein: CASSGGGRGTEQFF
CDR3 DNA: TGCGCCAGCAGTGGCGGGGGGCGGGGTACTGAGCAGTTCTTC

J gene: TRBJ2-7
clone size: -
V gene: TRBV4-2
D gene: -
CDR3 protein: CASANRRGGSYEQYF
CDR3 DNA: TGTGCCAGCGCTAACCGGCGGGGCGGTTCCTACGAGCAGTACTTC

J gene: TRBJ2-5
clone size: -
V gene: TRBV28
D gene: -
CDR3 protein: CASSLPEETQYF
CDR3 DNA: TGTGCCAGCAGTTTACCTGAGGAGACCCAGTACTTC

J gene: TRBJ1-1
clone size: few
V gene: TRBV28
D gene: -
CDR3 protein: CASSLAGWVAEAFF
CDR3 DNA: TGTGCCAGCAGTTTGGCAGGATGGGTCGCTGAAGCTTTCTTT

J gene: TRBJ2-3
clone size: -
V gene: TRBV30
D gene: -
CDR3 protein: CAWSVNPRGRGGTDTQYF
CDR3 DNA: TGTGCCTGGAGTGTAAACCCCCGAGGAAGGGGAGGAACAGATACGCAGTATTTT

J gene: TRBJ2-3
clone size: -
V gene: TRBV6-4
D gene: -
CDR3 protein: CASSDSRSTLDTQYF
CDR3 DNA: TGTGCCAGCAGTGACTCCCGGTCCACCTTAGATACGCAGTATTTT

J gene: TRBJ2-5
clone size: -
V gene: TRBV14
D gene: -
CDR3 protein: CASSQNVVEETQYF
CDR3 DNA: TGTGCCAGCAGCCAAAACGTAGTAGAGGAGACCCAGTACTTC

J gene: TRBJ2-5
clone size: -
V gene: TRBV6-5
D gene: -
CDR3 protein: CASSYSRVRAETQYF
CDR3 DNA: TGTGCCAGCAGTTACTCCAGGGTTCGGGCCGAGACCCAGTACTTC

J gene: TRBJ2-3
clone size: -
V gene: TRBV6-5
D gene: TRBD2
CDR3 protein: CASSQRGGTTDTQYF
CDR3 DNA: TGTGCCAGCAGTCAACGGGGGGGCACCACAGATACGCAGTATTTT

J gene: TRBJ2-7
clone size: -
V gene: TRBV18
D gene: -
CDR3 protein: CASSSQAGYEQYF
CDR3 DNA: TGTGCCAGCTCAAGTCAGGCGGGATACGAGCAGTACTTC

J gene: TRBJ2-2
clone size: -
V gene: TRBV2
D gene: -
CDR3 protein: CASSPSGRGENTGELFF
CDR3 DNA: TGTGCCAGCAGCCCGTCGGGCAGGGGAGAGAACACCGGGGAGCTGTTTTTT

J gene: TRBJ2-2
clone size: -
V gene: TRBV28
D gene: TRBD2
CDR3 protein: CASVPPGGSGELFF
CDR3 DNA: TGTGCCAGCGTCCCTCCGGGAGGGAGCGGGGAGCTGTTTTTT

J gene: TRBJ2-3
clone size: -
V gene: TRBV7-2
D gene: -
CDR3 protein: CASSPRGDTQYF
CDR3 DNA: TGTGCCAGCAGCCCAAGGGGGGATACGCAGTATTTT

J gene: TRBJ2-7
clone size: -
V gene: TRBV5-1
D gene: -
CDR3 protein: CASGPQAYEQYF
CDR3 DNA: TGCGCCAGCGGCCCCCAAGCCTACGAGCAGTACTTC

J gene: TRBJ1-4
clone size: -
V gene: TRBV5-1
D gene: -
CDR3 protein: CASSPGGRELFF
CDR3 DNA: TGCGCCAGCAGCCCGGGGGGGCGGGAACTGTTTTTT

J gene: TRBJ2-2
clone size: -
V gene: TRBV9
D gene: -
CDR3 protein: CASSVAATGELFF
CDR3 DNA: TGTGCCAGCAGCGTGGCTGCCACCGGGGAGCTGTTTTTT

J gene: TRBJ2-5
clone size: few
V gene: TRBV4-2
D gene: TRBD2
CDR3 protein: CASSDRAGGPGQYF
CDR3 DNA: TGTGCCAGCAGCGATCGGGCGGGGGGCCCCGGGCAGTACTTC

J gene: TRBJ1-1
clone size: few
V gene: TRBV7-2
D gene: TRBD1
CDR3 protein: CASSLKQGATNTEAFF
CDR3 DNA: TGTGCCAGCAGCTTAAAACAGGGGGCGACGAACACTGAAGCTTTCTTT

J gene: TRBJ1-2
clone size: -
V gene: TRBV6-6
D gene: TRBD1
CDR3 protein: CASSYSTGPYGYTF
CDR3 DNA: TGTGCCAGCAGTTACTCGACAGGGCCCTATGGCTACACCTTC

J gene: TRBJ1-1
clone size: -
V gene: TRBV6-5
D gene: -
CDR3 protein: CASRSYGNTEAFF
CDR3 DNA: TGTGCCAGCCGTAGCTACGGGAACACTGAAGCTTTCTTT

J gene: TRBJ1-3
clone size: -
V gene: TRBV15
D gene: TRBD1
CDR3 protein: CATSTGGIGNTIYF
CDR3 DNA: TGTGCCACCAGCACAGGGGGCATTGGAAACACCATATATTTT

J gene: TRBJ1-2
clone size: -
V gene: TRBV7-9
D gene: -
CDR3 protein: CASSLAGVRGYTF
CDR3 DNA: TGTGCCAGCAGTCTGGCCGGGGTTCGTGGCTACACCTTC

J gene: TRBJ1-4
clone size: -
V gene: TRBV29-1
D gene: -
CDR3 protein: CASRGEKLFF
CDR3 DNA: TGCGCATCCCGAGGTGAAAAACTGTTTTTT

J gene: TRBJ1-6
clone size: -
V gene: TRBV27
D gene: -
CDR3 protein: CASSLLLRGNSPLHF
CDR3 DNA: TGTGCCAGCAGTTTACTCCTCAGGGGTAATTCACCCCTCCACTTT

J gene: TRBJ1-4
clone size: -
V gene: TRBV4-1
D gene: -
CDR3 protein: CASSLRQAVNEKLFF
CDR3 DNA: TGCGCCAGCAGCCTGCGACAGGCCGTTAATGAAAAACTGTTTTTT

J gene: TRBJ1-1
clone size: -
V gene: TRBV28
D gene: TRBD1
CDR3 protein: CASSSRDRLGAFF
CDR3 DNA: TGTGCCAGCAGTAGCCGGGACAGGTTAGGGGCTTTCTTT

J gene: TRBJ1-3
clone size: once
V gene: TRBV28
D gene: -
CDR3 protein: CASTLPGSGNTIYF
CDR3 DNA: TGTGCCAGCACTTTGCCCGGCTCTGGAAACACCATATATTTT